Following are 8 T cell receptor beta chains from one sample sequenced in a study of Ad26.COV2.S vaccination and SARS-CoV-2 variants. Described treatment: approximately 18 received Ad26.COV2.S at low or high dose, single or two shots; several received placebo; per-sample allocation not given. The investigators took samples on day 63 after the first vaccine or placebo injection. Clones were read by immunoSEQ multiplex PCR, and TCRdb kept only the in-frame ones, dropping some. The table has roughly 350,000 clones, 70% to 90% seen once. This sample comprised peripheral blood, obtained in a trial of Ad26.COV2.S vaccine versus placebo. Receptors originate from a person between 18 and 65 years old who received the Ad26.COV2.S COVID-19 vaccine or a placebo.

The chain joins TRBV6-5 to TRBJ1-2, with D unclear. Between the trimmed V and J ends, which lost 6 bases and 1 base, there was a span of 15 bases. The CDR3 sequence is 15 residues long. In germline, CDR1 is MNHEY, CDR2 SVGAGI. The CDR3, as DNA: TGTGCCAGCAGACCCTATTTAGGGAGTAACTATGGCTACACCTTC. Residues: CASRPYLGSNYGYTF.

About this clone itself: The same CDR3 is also encoded by other DNA sequences in this sample. The chain joins TRBV12-3 or TRBV12-4 to TRBJ2-1; D remains ambiguous. V was trimmed by 5 bases and J by 7 bases, leaving 6 bases between them. CDR3 size: 11 residues. The CDR3 here is CASSLGNEQFF. The CDR3 nucleotides are TGTGCCAGCAGTCTAGGAAATGAGCAGTTCTTC.

This CDR3 is CASRGLPRGTEAFF. The DNA for the CDR3 is TGTGCCAGCAGGGGGCTCCCTCGAGGTACTGAAGCTTTCTTT. The V and J genes are TRBV2 and TRBJ1-1; TRBD1 might be the D (5 bases). Trimming removed 6 bases from V and 5 bases from J, with 16 bases in between. CDR1 is SNHLY, CDR2 FYNNEI, per germline. CDR3 length: 14 residues.

The chain links TRBV12-3 or TRBV12-4 to TRBJ1-2; maybe TRBD1 (6 bases). With 6 bases removed from V and 8 bases from J, the gap between germline ends came to 13 bases. This CDR3 has 12 amino acids. The CDR3 here is CASSPGGRGYTF. The CDR3 bases are TGTGCCAGCAGCCCGGGGGGGCGAGGCTACACCTTC.

This clone was seen just once. The J gene is TRBJ1-1, the V gene TRBV7-2; TRBD1 might be the D (5 bases). CDR3 length: 16 residues. V shed 1 base and J shed 4 bases, with 16 bases lying between them. The germline CDR1 and CDR2 sequences are SGHTA and FQGNSA. The CDR3 region is CASSLGVGVRTTEAFF. In nucleotides, the CDR3 is TGTGCCAGCAGCTTAGGGGTGGGGGTTAGGACCACTGAAGCTTTCTTT.

This chain connects TRBV27 to TRBJ2-5, with TRBD2 identical over 12 bases. V was pared by 8 bases and J by 3 bases, with 4 bases of the junction left unmatched. Germline values: CDR1 MNHEY, CDR2 SMNVEV (reference sequence). This CDR3 spans 14 amino acids. CDR3 DNA sequence: TGTGCCAGCTGCCGGACTAGCGGGGAAGAGACCCAGTACTTC. Amino acids: CASCRTSGEETQYF.

The V and J genes are TRBV3-1 (or the pseudogene TRBV3-2) and TRBJ2-3; TRBD2 agrees at 12 bases. This CDR3 comprises 15 residues. The V segment lost 6 bases and the J segment 1 base; nucleotides outside the gene matches: 2. The germline V gene encodes CDR1 LGHDT and CDR2 YNNKEL (reference sequence). The CDR3 nucleotides are TGTGCCAGCAGGGGACTAGCGGGTGGCACAGATACGCAGTATTTT. Protein: CASRGLAGGTDTQYF.

V and J are TRBV7-9 and TRBJ2-2, with 7 bases fitting TRBD1. The V segment lost 5 bases and the J segment 0 bases; nucleotides outside the gene matches: 3. This CDR3 is 15 amino acids long. CDR1 and CDR2 (germline): SEHNR, FQNEAQ (reference sequence). CDR3 protein: CASSMDRPNTGELFF. The CDR3 DNA follows: TGTGCCAGCAGCATGGACAGGCCGAACACCGGGGAGCTGTTTTTT.